This T cell receptor (beta chain) was found in a study of radiation and T cells in renal cell carcinoma. Whole-study results and caveats: Baseline intratumoral clonotype presence is unknown without pretreatment biopsies. From baseline, blood top tumor clonotypes peaked at 2 weeks post-radiation.

As for this clone: Its antigen is undetermined.

Stated time point: blood 4 weeks post-SBRT, at nephrectomy. Treatment defined: 15 Gy SBRT to primary tumor, nephrectomy 4 weeks later. This renal cell carcinoma was of the clear cell type. The method was immunoSEQ multiplex PCR; TCRdb's version includes in-frame clones alone and lacks a portion of them. The data hold 150,000 or so clones, with about 88% observed a single time. There are 14 residues in the CDR3. The germline V and J ends were trimmed by 10 bases and 9 bases, with 19 bases remaining between them. The germline CDR1 and CDR2 sequences are SNHLY and FYNNEI. This TCR was recovered from a woman in her 50s with renal cell carcinoma. The specimen comprised blood, sampled from a patient whose treatment included radiotherapy and nephrectomy. The chain recombines TRBV2 with TRBJ1-6, with D tentatively TRBD1 (5 bases). The CDR3 DNA reads as TGTGCCACTTCTGCGGTTCCGGACACTTCACCCCTCCACTTT. It is translated as CATSAVPDTSPLHF.